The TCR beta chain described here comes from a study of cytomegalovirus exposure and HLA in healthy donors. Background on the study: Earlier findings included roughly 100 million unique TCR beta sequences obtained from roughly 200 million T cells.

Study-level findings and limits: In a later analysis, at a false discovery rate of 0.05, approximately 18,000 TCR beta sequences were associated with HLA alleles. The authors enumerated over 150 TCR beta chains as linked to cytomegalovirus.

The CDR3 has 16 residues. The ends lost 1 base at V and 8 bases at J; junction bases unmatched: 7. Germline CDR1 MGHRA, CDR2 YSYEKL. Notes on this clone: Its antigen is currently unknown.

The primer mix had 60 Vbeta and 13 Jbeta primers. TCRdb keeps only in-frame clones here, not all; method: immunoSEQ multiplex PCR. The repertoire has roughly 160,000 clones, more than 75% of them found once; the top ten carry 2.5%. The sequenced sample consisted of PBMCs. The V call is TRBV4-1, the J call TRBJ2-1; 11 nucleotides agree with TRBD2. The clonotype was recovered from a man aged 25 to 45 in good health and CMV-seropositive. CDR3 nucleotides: TGCGCCAGCAGCCAAGGGTTAGCGGGAGGGCGGGATGAGCAGTTCTTC. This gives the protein CASSQGLAGGRDEQFF.